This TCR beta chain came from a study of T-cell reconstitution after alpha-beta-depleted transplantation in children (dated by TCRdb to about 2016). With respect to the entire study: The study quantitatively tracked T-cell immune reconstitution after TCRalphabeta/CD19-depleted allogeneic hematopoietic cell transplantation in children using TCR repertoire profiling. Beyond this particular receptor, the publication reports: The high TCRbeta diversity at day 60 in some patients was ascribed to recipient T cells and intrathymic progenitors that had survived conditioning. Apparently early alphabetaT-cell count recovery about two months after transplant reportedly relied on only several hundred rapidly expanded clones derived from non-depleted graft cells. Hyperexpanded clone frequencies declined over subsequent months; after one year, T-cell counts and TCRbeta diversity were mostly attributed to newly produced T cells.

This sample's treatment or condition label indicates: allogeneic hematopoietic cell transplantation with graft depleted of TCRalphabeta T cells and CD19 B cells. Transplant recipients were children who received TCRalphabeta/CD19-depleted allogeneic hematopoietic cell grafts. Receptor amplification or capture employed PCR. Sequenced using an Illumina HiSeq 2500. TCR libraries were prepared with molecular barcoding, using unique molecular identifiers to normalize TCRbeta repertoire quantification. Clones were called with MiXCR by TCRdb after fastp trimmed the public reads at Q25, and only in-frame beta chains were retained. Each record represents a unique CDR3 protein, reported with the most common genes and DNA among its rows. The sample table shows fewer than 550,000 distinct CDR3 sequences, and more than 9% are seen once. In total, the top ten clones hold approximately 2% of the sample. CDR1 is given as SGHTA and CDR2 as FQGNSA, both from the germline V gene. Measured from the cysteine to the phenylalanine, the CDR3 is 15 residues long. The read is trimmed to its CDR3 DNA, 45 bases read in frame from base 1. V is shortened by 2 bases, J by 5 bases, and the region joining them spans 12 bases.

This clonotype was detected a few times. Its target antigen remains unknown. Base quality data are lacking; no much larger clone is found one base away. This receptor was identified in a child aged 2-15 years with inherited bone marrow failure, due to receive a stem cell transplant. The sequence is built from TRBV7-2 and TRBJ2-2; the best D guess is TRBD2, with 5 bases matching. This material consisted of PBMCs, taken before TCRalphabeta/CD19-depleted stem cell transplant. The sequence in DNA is TGTGCCAGCAGCTTACTAGGCAGCGGTACCGGGGAGCTGTTTTTT. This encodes CASSLLGSGTGELFF.